This TCR beta chain is drawn from a study of cytomegalovirus exposure and HLA in healthy donors. This clone is a singleton in its sample. Its antigen remains unidentified. PCR used 60 Vbeta primers and 13 Jbeta primers. Assay: immunoSEQ multiplex PCR; the TCRdb copy retains only in-frame clones and omits some. This sample carries about 83,000 clones, around 81% of them seen once, and the ten largest clones take 1.9%. Among the donors, all were healthy bone marrow donors. Germline loops: CDR1 SEHNR, CDR2 FQNEAQ (reference sequence). The CDR3 is 12 residues long. The study, taken as a whole, reports: Researchers had no immune exposure information except CMV serostatus available. Prediction of most subjects' HLA-A and HLA-B alleles by TCR beta sequences was reportedly accurate.

This clonotype was sampled from a woman aged 25 to 39 in good health and CMV-seronegative. The chain couples TRBV7-9 to TRBJ2-5, with D uncertain. Matching the DNA end better, TRBJ2-7 makes the J call doubtful. The sequenced material came from PBMCs. The CDR3 sequence is CASSLFDYEQYF. CDR3 DNA sequence: TGTGCCAGCAGCCTCTTCGACTACGAGCAGTACTTC.